A selection of T cell receptor beta chains follows, all from one sample in a study of neurological immune-mediated disorders. TCRdb itself ran the 5' RACE reads through MiXCR, one entry per CDR3 protein. This table has about 46,000 distinct CDR3 sequences, around 4% appearing once. The sequenced sample consisted of PBMCs. Receptors were obtained from a woman aged 60-75 years with multiple sclerosis. Both conserved end residues are part of each CDR3. Each record gives: J gene, V gene, CDR3 length, CDR3 protein.

J gene: TRBJ1-2
V gene: TRBV4-3
CDR3 length: 14
CDR3 protein: CASSQFQGAGGYTF

J gene: TRBJ1-1
V gene: TRBV12-3/TRBV12-4
CDR3 length: 14
CDR3 protein: CASSFSRLNTEAFF

J gene: TRBJ1-2
V gene: TRBV13
CDR3 length: 13
CDR3 protein: CASSAGPFLGYTF

J gene: TRBJ1-1
V gene: TRBV24-1
CDR3 length: 13
CDR3 protein: CATKGPENTEAFF

J gene: TRBJ1-1
V gene: TRBV11-1
CDR3 length: 13
CDR3 protein: CASSLSRDTEAFF

J gene: TRBJ2-2
V gene: TRBV20-1
CDR3 length: 13
CDR3 protein: CSALTANTGELFF

J gene: TRBJ2-3
V gene: TRBV5-1
CDR3 length: 15
CDR3 protein: CASSLASPSADTQYF

J gene: TRBJ1-2
V gene: TRBV21-1
CDR3 length: 14
CDR3 protein: CASRDSAWNYGYTF

J gene: TRBJ1-1
V gene: TRBV5-1
CDR3 length: 16
CDR3 protein: CASSRNPQGGNTEAFF

J gene: TRBJ2-3
V gene: TRBV5-1
CDR3 length: 14
CDR3 protein: CASSLGLAADTQYF

J gene: TRBJ2-3
V gene: TRBV20-1
CDR3 length: 16
CDR3 protein: CSARPGRAGDTDTQYF

J gene: TRBJ2-1
V gene: TRBV6-2/TRBV6-3
CDR3 length: 15
CDR3 protein: CASSYERETYNEQFF

J gene: TRBJ2-1
V gene: TRBV29-1
CDR3 length: 16
CDR3 protein: CSVEALRGPAVNEQFF

J gene: TRBJ1-5
V gene: TRBV3-1
CDR3 length: 15
CDR3 protein: CASSREGGDGQPQHF

J gene: TRBJ2-1
V gene: TRBV4-1
CDR3 length: 15
CDR3 protein: CASSQDSGGHNEQFF

J gene: TRBJ2-3
V gene: TRBV4-3
CDR3 length: 15
CDR3 protein: CASSQDGGIGDTQYF

J gene: TRBJ2-2
V gene: TRBV20-1
CDR3 length: 14
CDR3 protein: CSASDRVSTGELFF

J gene: TRBJ2-5
V gene: TRBV6-1
CDR3 length: 14
CDR3 protein: CASVKRGGLETQYF

J gene: TRBJ2-2
V gene: TRBV12-3/TRBV12-4
CDR3 length: 13
CDR3 protein: CASSTGSAGELFF

J gene: TRBJ2-2
V gene: TRBV7-8
CDR3 length: 15
CDR3 protein: CAARRRGSNTGELFF

J gene: TRBJ2-3
V gene: TRBV4-3
CDR3 length: 14
CDR3 protein: CASSQGRGADTQNF

J gene: TRBJ2-1
V gene: TRBV28
CDR3 length: 13
CDR3 protein: CASSSYRYNEQFF

J gene: TRBJ2-7
V gene: TRBV28
CDR3 length: 12
CDR3 protein: CASSGQGSEQYF

J gene: TRBJ2-3
V gene: TRBV12-3/TRBV12-4
CDR3 length: 16
CDR3 protein: CASSLYGGPRRDTQYF

J gene: TRBJ1-4
V gene: TRBV20-1
CDR3 length: 14
CDR3 protein: CSARDRTDTEKLFF

J gene: TRBJ1-2
V gene: TRBV12-3/TRBV12-4
CDR3 length: 15
CDR3 protein: CASSPSDRANYGYTF

J gene: TRBJ2-5
V gene: TRBV20-1
CDR3 length: 14
CDR3 protein: CSARDPTDQETQYF